This T cell receptor (beta chain) was observed in a study of CD8 T cells in ankylosing spondylitis listed by TCRdb under 2017. The study in broad terms: To find TCR variants linked to disease, the study profiled T cell receptor beta repertoires in ankylosing spondylitis patients and healthy donors. Peripheral blood was sampled, and synovial fluid was additionally collected from ankylosing spondylitis patients. The full study cohort comprised about 23 ankylosing spondylitis patients and about 110 healthy donors. Study-wide conclusions, independent of this receptor: Some TCR beta motif variants had previously been reported in synovial fluid and blood of reactive arthritis patients, which suggested common disease-initiation mechanisms. In peripheral blood, the disease-linked clones were found at relatively low frequencies and had a CD8+ phenotype. According to the report, matched synovial fluid samples from ankylosing spondylitis patients were significantly enriched for the disease-linked clones. A TCR beta motif of 8 or 9 highly homologous amino acid variants appeared characteristic of blood from ankylosing spondylitis patients.

Ends trimmed: V by 5 bases, J by 5 bases; bases unmatched to a gene: 12. Per the germline V gene, SGHDT is the CDR1 and YYEEEE is the CDR2. The CDR3 runs 16 residues from the cysteine to the phenylalanine. Solely the CDR3 DNA is kept, with 48 bases framed from the first base. Regarding this clonotype: Its antigen is still unknown. No qualities accompany the bases; no much larger clone lies one base away.

The data were produced on an Illumina HiSeq 2500. TCR beta libraries were prepared by quantitative 5'-RACE with molecular barcodes. The study's processing was this. Disease-linked TCR variants were identified with a new computational method built on a probabilistic model of VDJ rearrangement. TCRdb's own reprocessing of the public reads used fastp at Q25 and MiXCR and kept productive beta chains. Rows are combined by CDR3 protein, so each entry shows the most common genes and DNA. What appears here as the V and J calls and clone size reflects TCRdb's work, not the paper's. Counted in this sample were around 300,000 distinct CDR3 sequences; 20% to 25% of them appeared once. The ten largest clones represent under 4% of the sample.

The sample taken for sequencing was blood, either unsorted or a sorted T cell fraction (not recorded which). The receptor chain draws on TRBV5-6 and TRBJ2-2, and 7 junction bases match TRBD1. This receptor was taken from a female donor with ankylosing spondylitis or in good health (not recorded which). The DNA sequence is TGTGCCAGCAGTCAACGACAGGGAGTGGGAACCGGGGAGCTGTTTTTT. This encodes CASSQRQGVGTGELFF.